These 26 T cell receptor beta chains originate from one sample sequenced in a study of identical twins. TCRdb analysed the 5' RACE reads with MiXCR anew, one entry per CDR3 protein. The sample has approximately 500,000 distinct CDR3 sequences; roughly 15% are singletons. These data were likewise used in another study, on yellow fever vaccine responses in identical twins.

Sequencing input: CD4+ T cells sorted from blood. The receptors were sampled from a woman under 30 in good health.

The table lists this clonotype with a few counts. The chain is built from TRBV3-1 and TRBJ1-6; unclear D gene. The CDR3 spans 14 residues. Trimming took 6 bases from V and 5 from J, leaving 11 bases between them. Germline-derived CDR1 and CDR2 are LGHDT and YNNKEL (reference sequence). The CDR3 DNA reads as TGTGCCAGCAGATGGGGTTTTAATAATTCACCCCTCCACTTT. Translation: CASRWGFNNSPLHF.

The sample holds a few counts of this clonotype. This chain connects TRBV5-1 to TRBJ2-7; D possibly corresponds to TRBD1 (5 bases). CDR3 size: 14 residues. The germline CDR1 and CDR2 sequences are SGHRS and YFSETQ. Trimming removed 0 bases from V and 6 bases from J, with 13 bases in between. This chain's CDR3 is CASSLATDISEQYF. The CDR3 bases are TGCGCCAGCAGCTTGGCCACGGACATTTCCGAGCAGTACTTC.

V is TRBV5-1 and J is TRBJ2-3; TRBD2 might be the D (6 bases). Per the germline V gene, CDR1 is SGHRS and CDR2 is YFSETQ. This CDR3 region has 17 residues. Trimming cost V 4 bases and J 7 bases, with 25 bases left between them. The CDR3 here is CASSGDGSRGPHNTQYF. Here the CDR3 DNA reads TGCGCCAGCAGCGGGGACGGTTCGCGGGGACCCCATAATACGCAGTATTTT.

The chain employs TRBV14 and TRBJ1-3; 8 bases map to TRBD1. The CDR3 has 15 residues. Germline trimming cut 3 bases from V and 2 bases from J; bases unmatched to any gene: 3. Germline V gene sequence: CDR1 SGHDN, CDR2 FVKESK. This chain's CDR3 is CASSQQQGAGNTIYF. The CDR3 coding sequence is TGTGCCAGCAGCCAGCAACAGGGGGCTGGAAACACCATATATTTT.

The chain has TRBV9 and TRBJ2-5; maybe TRBD2 (7 bases). The V gene's germline CDR1 is SGDLS and CDR2 YYNGEE. The CDR3 has 14 amino acids. Trimming cost V 3 bases and J 4 bases, with 13 bases left between them. CDR3 region: CASSAGGGRETQYF. CDR3 coding DNA: TGTGCCAGCAGCGCGGGGGGCGGGAGAGAGACCCAGTACTTC.

This clonotype was seen a handful of times. The CDR3 region has the DNA TGTGCCAGCAGCCTGACCATCTCTGGGGCCAACGTCCTGACTTTC. This codes for CASSLTISGANVLTF. The rearrangement uses TRBV14 and TRBJ2-6, with D hard to call. The CDR3 runs 15 residues. The V end lost 4 bases, the J end lost 0 bases, and 7 bases lay between the germline ends. Germline V gene lookup returns CDR1 SGHDN and CDR2 FVKESK.

V and J are TRBV20-1 and TRBJ2-1; 8 nucleotides match TRBD2. The CDR3 is made up of 14 amino acids. CDR1 and CDR2 (germline): DFQATT, SNEGSKA (reference sequence). Trimming at V came to 3 bases and at J to 8 bases, leaving 9 bases not matched to a gene. The CDR3 bases are TGCAGTGCTAGTGGCCTAGCGGGTAGCCATGAGCAGTTCTTC. This encodes CSASGLAGSHEQFF.

This clonotype was recorded a few times. CDR3 amino acids: CAISAVAAPMGNQPQHF. CDR3 nucleotides: TGTGCCATCAGTGCTGTGGCGGCCCCGATGGGCAATCAGCCCCAGCATTTT. The genes are TRBV10-3 and TRBJ1-5; no clear D. V was pared by 4 bases and J by 2 bases, with 18 bases between. CDR3 length: 17 residues. Germline V CDR1 and CDR2: ENHRY, SYGVKD.

The chain links TRBV20-1 to TRBJ2-3; 8 bases line up with TRBD2. Looked up from germline, CDR1 is DFQATT and CDR2 is SNEGSKA (reference sequence). With V trimmed by 6 bases and J by 4 bases, 12 bases remained unmatched. The CDR3 consists of 15 residues. The CDR3 loop is CSAYPGLVPSDTQYF. Here the CDR3 DNA reads TGCAGTGCATATCCGGGACTAGTTCCCTCAGATACGCAGTATTTT.

Only a few counts were recorded for this clonotype. The chain recombines TRBV6-6 with TRBJ2-7; the D call may be TRBD1 or TRBD2 (5 bases each). Germline loops: CDR1 MNHNY, CDR2 SVGAGI (reference sequence). The CDR3 is 13 residues long. V dropped 5 bases and J dropped 6 bases, with 14 bases sitting between them. CDR3 sequence: CASSGGFSGEQYF. The CDR3 region has the DNA TGTGCCAGCAGTGGGGGTTTTTCGGGCGAGCAGTACTTC.

In this sample, this clonotype turned up a few times. The chain carries TRBV28 and TRBJ2-1; 15 positions agree with TRBD2. The CDR3 spans 19 residues. The germline V gene has CDR1 MDHEN and CDR2 SYDVKM. V lost 5 bases to trimming and J lost 0 bases; unmatched junction nucleotides: 8. Here the CDR3 DNA reads TGTGCCAGCAGTAAGACGGGACTAGCGGGAGGCGGCTCCTACAATGAGCAGTTCTTC. Encoded protein: CASSKTGLAGGGSYNEQFF.

The gene calls are TRBV12-3 or TRBV12-4 and TRBJ2-1, with 10 nucleotides matching TRBD2. CDR3 length: 15 residues. J gave up 4 bases and V 6 bases, and 6 bases lay outside the gene matches. The DNA of the CDR3 is TGTGCCAGCAGACCGAGCGGGAGGGCTTACAATGAGCAGTTCTTC. Translating gives CASRPSGRAYNEQFF.

This clonotype was seen a few times. An end of the junction does not agree with germline; a read error may underlie this. The chain joins TRBV12-3 or TRBV12-4 to TRBJ2-5; 8 nucleotides align to TRBD2. The CDR3 spans 17 residues. CDR3 coding DNA: TGTGCCAGCAGCCCTACGGACTCGGGGGGGAATCAAGAAACCCAGTACTTC. It is translated as CASSPTDSGGNQETQYF.

V and J are TRBV29-1 and TRBJ2-2; TRBD1 is a possible D gene (5 bases). The germline gives CDR1 SQVTM, CDR2 ANQGSEA. Trimming pared 4 bases from V and 0 bases from J, leaving 6 bases between. The CDR3 sequence is 13 residues long. CDR3 DNA sequence: TGCAGCGTTGCCAGGGCGAACACCGGGGAGCTGTTTTTT. Protein: CSVARANTGELFF.

V is TRBV5-1 and J is TRBJ2-1; maybe TRBD2 (7 bases). The V gene's germline CDR1 is SGHRS and CDR2 YFSETQ. Trimming left V 0 bases short and J 2 bases short, with 12 bases between. The CDR3 is made up of 16 amino acids. CDR3 protein: CASSLVAGAAYNEQFF. CDR3 bases: TGCGCCAGCAGCTTGGTGGCGGGGGCGGCCTACAATGAGCAGTTCTTC.

This sequence joins TRBV20-1 and TRBJ2-1; the D gene is possibly TRBD2 (6 bases). CDR1 is DFQATT, CDR2 SNEGSKA, per germline (reference sequence). V was pared by 6 bases and J by 9 bases, with 24 bases between. The CDR3 spans 15 residues. The CDR3 spells CSAHRGLPGTSEQFF. The CDR3 coding sequence is TGCAGTGCCCATCGGGGACTCCCCGGGACGAGTGAGCAGTTCTTC.

This clonotype was seen ten or more times. The chain is built from TRBV7-2 and TRBJ2-2, with D uncertain. Trimming left V 4 bases short and J 0 bases short, with 6 bases between. The CDR3 has 14 residues. Germline V gene lookup returns CDR1 SGHTA and CDR2 FQGNSA. The CDR3 nucleotides read TGTGCCAGCAGCTCCGCCCCGAACACCGGGGAGCTGTTTTTT. Its translation: CASSSAPNTGELFF.

This clonotype was found a few times. The chain is built from TRBV5-1 and TRBJ2-7; the match to TRBD1 covers 8 bases. This CDR3 is 13 amino acids long. V was clipped by 2 bases and J by 7 bases; unmatched bases: 5. Germline CDR1 SGHRS, CDR2 YFSETQ. The CDR3 nucleotides read TGCGCCAGCAGCTTAGGACAGGGTATAGAGCAGTACTTC. This encodes CASSLGQGIEQYF.

The chain has TRBV3-1 and TRBJ2-1, with TRBD2 matching over 9 bases. The CDR3 is 14 residues long. CDR1 and CDR2 (germline): LGHDT, YNNKEL (reference sequence). With 7 bases clipped from V and 3 bases from J, the junction kept 4 bases outside the gene matches. The CDR3 region has the DNA TGTGCCAGCAACCCTAGCGGGAACTACAATGAGCAGTTCTTC. It codes for CASNPSGNYNEQFF.

The chain is built from TRBV11-2 and TRBJ2-7; TRBD1 aligns across 7 bases. J gave up 7 bases and V 2 bases, and 11 bases lay outside the gene matches. The CDR3 sequence is 15 residues long. Germline V lookup: CDR1 SGHAT, CDR2 FQNNGV. The CDR3 here is CASSLIGTAPEEQYV. CDR3 in DNA: TGTGCCAGCAGCTTAATAGGGACAGCCCCTGAGGAGCAGTACGTC.

This clonotype occurred once. J is TRBJ2-3 and V is TRBV18, with D maybe TRBD2 (5 bases). This CDR3 spans 16 amino acids. The germline V gene has CDR1 KGHSH and CDR2 LQKENI. The V end lost 3 bases, the J end lost 0 bases, and 13 bases lay between the germline ends. CDR3 in amino acids: CASSPPGVRSTDTQYF. The CDR3 DNA follows: TGTGCCAGCTCACCCCCCGGGGTACGGAGCACAGATACGCAGTATTTT. The full variable domain, its missing parts supplied by reference TRBV18 and TRBJ2-3, is NAGVMQNPRHLVRRRGQEARLRCSPMKGHSHVYWYRQLPEEGLKFMVYLQKENIIDESGMPKERFSAEFPKEGPSILRIQQVVRGDSAAYFCASSPPGVRSTDTQYFGPGTRLTVL.

This chain links TRBV28 with TRBJ2-4; 9 nucleotides line up with TRBD1. Germline trimming cut 8 bases from V and 0 bases from J; bases unmatched to any gene: 11. The CDR3 contains 17 residues. Germline CDR1 and CDR2: MDHEN and SYDVKM. The CDR3 spells CASLGQGNFLAKNIQYF. The CDR3 DNA follows: TGTGCCAGCCTTGGACAGGGGAATTTCCTAGCCAAAAACATTCAGTACTTC.

In this sample, this clonotype turned up a few times. V usage is TRBV25-1 and J usage is TRBJ2-2, with D possibly TRBD1 on 6 matching bases. The CDR3 covers 15 residues. V gave up 1 base and J gave up 4 bases, with 10 bases separating them. Germline CDR1 MGHDK, CDR2 SYGVNS. The CDR3 region has the DNA TGTGCCAGCAGTGAATCAGGGGCGGGCACCGGGGAGCTGTTTTTT. Translation gives CASSESGAGTGELFF.

This clonotype has just one count. J is TRBJ2-3 and V is TRBV13; D is unclear. Germline V gene sequence: CDR1 PRHDT, CDR2 FYEKMQ (reference sequence). The V gene lost 3 bases and the J gene lost 7 bases, with 11 bases spanning the gap. CDR3 length: 13 amino acids. In DNA, the CDR3 is TGTGCCAGCAGCTTCTCTGTGGGTTATACGCAGTATTTT. It codes for CASSFSVGYTQYF.

The chain has TRBV6-2 or TRBV6-3 and TRBJ2-4; D is undetermined. V shed 6 bases and J shed 0 bases, with 12 bases lying between them. The CDR3 runs to 15 residues. Germline V gene sequence: CDR1 MNHEY, CDR2 SVGEGT. This CDR3 reads CASSRYELAKNIQYF. The CDR3 nucleotides are TGTGCCAGCAGCCGCTATGAACTAGCCAAAAACATTCAGTACTTC.

The chain joins TRBV20-1 to TRBJ2-3; D ambiguous. Trimming left V 3 bases short and J 2 bases short, with 12 bases between. The V gene's germline CDR1 is DFQATT and CDR2 SNEGSKA (reference sequence). The CDR3 length is 14 residues. In nucleotides, the CDR3 is TGCAGTGCTAGCATGGTAGCTTTCACAGATACGCAGTATTTT. Its translation is CSASMVAFTDTQYF.